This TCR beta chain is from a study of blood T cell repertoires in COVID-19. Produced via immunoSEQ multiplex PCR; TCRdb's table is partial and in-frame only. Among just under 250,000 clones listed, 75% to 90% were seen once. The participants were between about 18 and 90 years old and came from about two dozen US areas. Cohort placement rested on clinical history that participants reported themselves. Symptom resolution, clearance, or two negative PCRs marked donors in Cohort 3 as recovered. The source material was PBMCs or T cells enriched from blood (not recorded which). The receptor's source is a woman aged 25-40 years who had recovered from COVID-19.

The CDR3 DNA reads as TGTGCCAACATCAAGCTCCGGAATGAGCAGTTCTTC. This gives the protein CANIKLRNEQFF. V is TRBV21-1 and J is TRBJ2-1; the table's D call TRBD2 went unverified against the DNA. TRBV21-1 is designated a pseudogene. CDR3 length: 12 amino acids.